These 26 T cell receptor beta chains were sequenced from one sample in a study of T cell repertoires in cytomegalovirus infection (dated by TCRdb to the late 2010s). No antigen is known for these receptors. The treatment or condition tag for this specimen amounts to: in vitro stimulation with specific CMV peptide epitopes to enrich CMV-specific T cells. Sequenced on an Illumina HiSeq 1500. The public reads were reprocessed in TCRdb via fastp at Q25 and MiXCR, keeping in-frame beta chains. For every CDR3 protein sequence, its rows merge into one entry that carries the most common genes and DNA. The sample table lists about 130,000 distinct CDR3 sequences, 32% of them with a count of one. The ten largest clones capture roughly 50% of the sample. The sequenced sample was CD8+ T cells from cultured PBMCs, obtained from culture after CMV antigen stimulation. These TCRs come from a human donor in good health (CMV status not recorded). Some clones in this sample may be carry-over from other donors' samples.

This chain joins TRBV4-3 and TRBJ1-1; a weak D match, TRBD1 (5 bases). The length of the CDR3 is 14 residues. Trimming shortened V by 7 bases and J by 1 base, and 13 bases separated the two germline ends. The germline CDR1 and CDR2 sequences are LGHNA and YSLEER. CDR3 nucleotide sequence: TGCGCCAGCACCCAGGGAAATGGGAACACTGAAGCTTTCTTT. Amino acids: CASTQGNGNTEAFF.

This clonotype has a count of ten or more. The CDR3 is CASSLEQQETQYF. The CDR3 DNA follows: TGTGCCAGCAGCTTAGAACAGCAAGAGACCCAGTACTTC. The V and J genes are TRBV7-2 and TRBJ2-5, with D unresolved. CDR3 length equals 13 residues. CDR1 SGHTA and CDR2 FQGNSA come from the germline V gene. V lost 1 base to trimming and J lost 2 bases, with 5 bases between them. The full variable domain, in which reference TRBV7-2 and TRBJ2-5 provide the parts outside the CDR3, is GAGVSQSPSNKVTEKGKDVELRCDPISGHTALYWYRQSLGQGLEFLIYFQGNSAPDKSGLPSDRFSAERTGGSVSTLTIQRTQQEDSAVYLCASSLEQQETQYFGPGTRLLVL.

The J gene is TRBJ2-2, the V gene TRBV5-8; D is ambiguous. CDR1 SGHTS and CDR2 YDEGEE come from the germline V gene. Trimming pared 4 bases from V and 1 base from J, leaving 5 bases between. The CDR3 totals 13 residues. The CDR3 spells CASSLWNTGELFF. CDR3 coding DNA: TGTGCCAGCAGCCTTTGGAACACCGGGGAGCTGTTTTTT.

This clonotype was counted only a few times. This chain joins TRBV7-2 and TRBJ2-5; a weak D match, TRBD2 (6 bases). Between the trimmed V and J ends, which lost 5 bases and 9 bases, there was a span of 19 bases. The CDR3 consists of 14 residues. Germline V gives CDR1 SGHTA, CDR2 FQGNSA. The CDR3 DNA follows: TGTGCCAGCAGCGCGTCGGGACTGCCACCTTCCCAGTACTTC. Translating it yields CASSASGLPPSQYF.

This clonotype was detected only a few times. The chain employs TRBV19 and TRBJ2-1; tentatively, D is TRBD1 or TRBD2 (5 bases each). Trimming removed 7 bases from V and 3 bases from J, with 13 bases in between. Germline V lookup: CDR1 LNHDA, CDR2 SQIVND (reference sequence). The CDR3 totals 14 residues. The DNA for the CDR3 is TGTGCCAGTACCCCAGGTGGGGGCTACAATGAGCAGTTCTTC. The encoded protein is CASTPGGGYNEQFF.

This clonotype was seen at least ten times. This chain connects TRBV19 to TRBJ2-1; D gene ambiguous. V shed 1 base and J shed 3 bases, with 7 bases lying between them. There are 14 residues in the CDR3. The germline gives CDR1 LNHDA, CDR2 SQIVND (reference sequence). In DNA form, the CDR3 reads TGTGCCAGTAGTATAGCAACACTCTACAATGAGCAGTTCTTC. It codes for CASSIATLYNEQFF. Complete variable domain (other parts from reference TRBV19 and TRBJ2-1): DGGITQSPKYLFRKEGQNVTLSCEQNLNHDAMYWYRQDPGQGLRLIYYSQIVNDFQKGDIAEGYSVSREKKESFPLTVTSAQKNPTAFYLCASSIATLYNEQFFGPGTRLTVL.

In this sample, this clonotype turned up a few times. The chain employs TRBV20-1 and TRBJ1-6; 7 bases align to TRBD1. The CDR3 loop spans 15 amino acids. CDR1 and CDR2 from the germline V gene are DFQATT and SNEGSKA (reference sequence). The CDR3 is CSGGGGVYLPSPLHF. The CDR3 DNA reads TGCAGCGGGGGAGGGGGCGTCTATCTCCCTTCACCCCTCCACTTT.

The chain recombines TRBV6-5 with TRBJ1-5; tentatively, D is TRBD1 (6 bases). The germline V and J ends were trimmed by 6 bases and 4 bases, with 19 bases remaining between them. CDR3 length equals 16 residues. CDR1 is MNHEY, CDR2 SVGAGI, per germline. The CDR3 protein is CASSPHGGGKNQPQHF. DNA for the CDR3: TGTGCCAGCAGCCCCCATGGGGGGGGCAAGAATCAGCCCCAGCATTTT.

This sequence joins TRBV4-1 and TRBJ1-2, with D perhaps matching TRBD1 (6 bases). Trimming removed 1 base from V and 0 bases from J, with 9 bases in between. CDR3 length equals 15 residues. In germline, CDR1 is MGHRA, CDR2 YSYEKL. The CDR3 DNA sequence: TGCGCCAGCAGCCAAGGACAGGCACCTAACTATGGCTACACCTTC. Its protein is CASSQGQAPNYGYTF.

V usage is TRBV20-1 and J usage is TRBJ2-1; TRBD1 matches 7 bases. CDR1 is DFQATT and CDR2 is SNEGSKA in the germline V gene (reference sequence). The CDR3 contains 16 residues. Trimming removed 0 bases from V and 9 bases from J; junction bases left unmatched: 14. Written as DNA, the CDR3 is TGCAGTGCTAGAGACCATGACAGGGTTTCGTGGGGTGAGCAGTTCTTC. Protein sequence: CSARDHDRVSWGEQFF.

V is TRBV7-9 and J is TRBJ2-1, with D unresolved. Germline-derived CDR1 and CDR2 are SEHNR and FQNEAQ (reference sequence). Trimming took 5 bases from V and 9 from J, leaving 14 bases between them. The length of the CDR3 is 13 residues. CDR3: CASSPPICREQFF. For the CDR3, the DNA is TGTGCCAGCAGCCCACCGATCTGTCGTGAGCAGTTCTTC.

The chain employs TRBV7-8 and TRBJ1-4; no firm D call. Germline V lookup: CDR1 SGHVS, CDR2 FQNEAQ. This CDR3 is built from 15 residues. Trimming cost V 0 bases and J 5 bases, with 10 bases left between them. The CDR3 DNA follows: TGTGCCAGCAGCTTAGCGGTCGGGATGAATGAAAAACTGTTTTTT. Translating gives CASSLAVGMNEKLFF.

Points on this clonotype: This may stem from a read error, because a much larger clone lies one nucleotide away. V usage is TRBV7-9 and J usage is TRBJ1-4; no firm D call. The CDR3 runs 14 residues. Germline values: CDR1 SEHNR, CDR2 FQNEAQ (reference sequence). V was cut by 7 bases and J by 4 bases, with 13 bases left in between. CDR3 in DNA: TGTGCCAGCATCCCAAGTCGGGGTAATGAAAAACTGTTTTTT. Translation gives CASIPSRGNEKLFF.

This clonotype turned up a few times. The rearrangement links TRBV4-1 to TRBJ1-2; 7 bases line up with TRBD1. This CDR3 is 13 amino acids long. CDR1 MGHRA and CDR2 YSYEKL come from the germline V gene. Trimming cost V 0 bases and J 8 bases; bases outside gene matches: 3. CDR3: CASSQDQGGGYTF. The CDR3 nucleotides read TGCGCCAGCAGCCAAGATCAGGGGGGAGGCTACACCTTC.

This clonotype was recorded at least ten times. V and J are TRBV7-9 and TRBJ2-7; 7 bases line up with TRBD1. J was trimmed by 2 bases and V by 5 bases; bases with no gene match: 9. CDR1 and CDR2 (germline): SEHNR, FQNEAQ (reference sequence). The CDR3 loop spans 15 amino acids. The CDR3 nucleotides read TGTGCCAGCAGCCAGGAGACAGGGAGAACCTACGAGCAGTACTTC. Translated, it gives CASSQETGRTYEQYF.

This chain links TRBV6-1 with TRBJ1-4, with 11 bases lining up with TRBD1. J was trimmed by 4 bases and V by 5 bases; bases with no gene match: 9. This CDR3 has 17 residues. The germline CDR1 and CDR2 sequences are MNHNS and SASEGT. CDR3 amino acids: CASSPWTGGVGNEKLFF. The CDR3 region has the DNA TGTGCCAGCAGTCCGTGGACAGGGGGCGTCGGTAATGAAAAACTGTTTTTT.

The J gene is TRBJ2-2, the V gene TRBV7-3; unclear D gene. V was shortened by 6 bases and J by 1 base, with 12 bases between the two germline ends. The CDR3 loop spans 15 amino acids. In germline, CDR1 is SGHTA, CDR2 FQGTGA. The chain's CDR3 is CASRSEIGNTGELFF. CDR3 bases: TGTGCCAGCAGGTCAGAGATAGGGAACACCGGGGAGCTGTTTTTT.

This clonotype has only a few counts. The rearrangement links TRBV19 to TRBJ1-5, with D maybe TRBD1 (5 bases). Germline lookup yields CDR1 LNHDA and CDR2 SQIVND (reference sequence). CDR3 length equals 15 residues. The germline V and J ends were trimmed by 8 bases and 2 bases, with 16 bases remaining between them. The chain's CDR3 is CASESGAWGNQPQHF. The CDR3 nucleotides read TGTGCCAGTGAGTCCGGGGCATGGGGCAATCAGCCCCAGCATTTT.

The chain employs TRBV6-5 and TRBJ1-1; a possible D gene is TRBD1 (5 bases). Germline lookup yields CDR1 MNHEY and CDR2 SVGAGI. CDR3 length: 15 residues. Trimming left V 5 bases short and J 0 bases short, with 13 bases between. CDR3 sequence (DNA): TGTGCCAGCAGTCCAATCCAGGGACTGAACACTGAAGCTTTCTTT. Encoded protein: CASSPIQGLNTEAFF.

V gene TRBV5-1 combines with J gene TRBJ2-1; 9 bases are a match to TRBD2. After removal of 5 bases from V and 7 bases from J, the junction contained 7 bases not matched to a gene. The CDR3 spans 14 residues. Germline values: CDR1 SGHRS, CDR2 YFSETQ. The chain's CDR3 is CASRGGLAMNEQFF. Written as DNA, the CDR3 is TGCGCCAGCAGGGGGGGACTAGCTATGAATGAGCAGTTCTTC.

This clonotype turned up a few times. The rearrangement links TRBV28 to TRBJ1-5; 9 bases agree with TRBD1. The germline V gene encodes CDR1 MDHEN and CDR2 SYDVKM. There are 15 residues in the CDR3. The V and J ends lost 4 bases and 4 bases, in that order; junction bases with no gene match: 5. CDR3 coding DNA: TGTGCCAGCAGTTGGGACAGGGAGATAAATCAGCCCCAGCATTTT. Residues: CASSWDREINQPQHF. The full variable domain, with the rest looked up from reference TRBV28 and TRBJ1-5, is DVKVTQSSRYLVKRTGEKVFLECVQDMDHENMFWYRQDPGLGLRLIYFSYDVKMKEKGDIPEGYSVSREKKERFSLILESASTNQTSMYLCASSWDREINQPQHFGDGTRLSIL.

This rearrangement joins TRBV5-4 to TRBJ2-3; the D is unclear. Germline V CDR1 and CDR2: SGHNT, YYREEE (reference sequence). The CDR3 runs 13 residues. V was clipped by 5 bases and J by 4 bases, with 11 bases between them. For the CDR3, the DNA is TGTGCCAGCAGTGCGACGGGCTCAGATACGCAGTATTTT. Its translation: CASSATGSDTQYF.

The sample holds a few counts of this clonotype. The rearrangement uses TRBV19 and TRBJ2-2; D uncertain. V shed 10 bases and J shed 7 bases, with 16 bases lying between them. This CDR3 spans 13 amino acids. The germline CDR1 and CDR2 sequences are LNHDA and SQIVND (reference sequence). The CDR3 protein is CATRLSGGGELFF. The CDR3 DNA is TGTGCCACCCGTCTATCCGGTGGCGGGGAGCTGTTTTTT. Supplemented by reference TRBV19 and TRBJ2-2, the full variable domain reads DGGITQSPKYLFRKEGQNVTLSCEQNLNHDAMYWYRQDPGQGLRLIYYSQIVNDFQKGDIAEGYSVSREKKESFPLTVTSAQKNPTAFYLCATRLSGGGELFFGEGSRLTVL.

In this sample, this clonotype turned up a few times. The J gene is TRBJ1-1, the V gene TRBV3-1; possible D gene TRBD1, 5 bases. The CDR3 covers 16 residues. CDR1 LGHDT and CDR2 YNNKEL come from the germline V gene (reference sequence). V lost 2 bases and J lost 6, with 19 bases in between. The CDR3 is CASSQIWAGRVPEAFF. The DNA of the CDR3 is TGTGCCAGCAGCCAAATATGGGCAGGGAGAGTCCCTGAAGCTTTCTTT.

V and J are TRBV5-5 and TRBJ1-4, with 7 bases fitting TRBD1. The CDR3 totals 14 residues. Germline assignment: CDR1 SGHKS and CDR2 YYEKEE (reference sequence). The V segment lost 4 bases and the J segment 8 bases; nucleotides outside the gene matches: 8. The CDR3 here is CASSPNRDSEKLFF. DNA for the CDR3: TGTGCCAGCAGCCCCAACCGGGACAGCGAAAAACTGTTTTTT.

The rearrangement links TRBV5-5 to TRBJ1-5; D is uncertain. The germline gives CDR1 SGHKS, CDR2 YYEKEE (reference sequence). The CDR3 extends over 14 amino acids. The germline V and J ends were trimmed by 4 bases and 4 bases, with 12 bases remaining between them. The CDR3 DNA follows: TGTGCCAGCAGCAAGGACGGTGGAAATCAGCCCCAGCATTTT. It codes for CASSKDGGNQPQHF.